This TCR beta chain was retrieved from a study of blood T cell repertoires in COVID-19. Study as a whole: T cells, B-cell-depleted T cells, or PBMCs supplied cDNA or gDNA.

Per the authors' pipeline: The assay estimated nucleated cells by amplifying reference gene primers. TCRdb's table, derived via immunoSEQ multiplex PCR, lists solely in-frame clones and lacks some. V and J calls plus clone size are reproduced from that table; the DNA served to infer D and trimming. The sample includes over 15,000 clones, 80% to 90% of them seen just once. The CDR3 is made up of 16 amino acids. The V gene end was trimmed by 4 bases and the J gene end by 0 bases; junction bases not matched to a gene: 4. Looked up from germline, CDR1 is LNHDA and CDR2 is SQIVND (reference sequence). This rearrangement joins TRBV19 to TRBJ1-5, with TRBD1 identical over 9 bases. Sequencing was done on a sample of peripheral blood. The clonotype comes from a human donor in a cohort sampled during active COVID-19. The donor label of this sample is uncertain. In DNA, the CDR3 is TGTGCCAGTAGTAGAGGGGACAGGGTTAGCAATCAGCCCCAGCATTTT. Translation gives CASSRGDRVSNQPQHF.